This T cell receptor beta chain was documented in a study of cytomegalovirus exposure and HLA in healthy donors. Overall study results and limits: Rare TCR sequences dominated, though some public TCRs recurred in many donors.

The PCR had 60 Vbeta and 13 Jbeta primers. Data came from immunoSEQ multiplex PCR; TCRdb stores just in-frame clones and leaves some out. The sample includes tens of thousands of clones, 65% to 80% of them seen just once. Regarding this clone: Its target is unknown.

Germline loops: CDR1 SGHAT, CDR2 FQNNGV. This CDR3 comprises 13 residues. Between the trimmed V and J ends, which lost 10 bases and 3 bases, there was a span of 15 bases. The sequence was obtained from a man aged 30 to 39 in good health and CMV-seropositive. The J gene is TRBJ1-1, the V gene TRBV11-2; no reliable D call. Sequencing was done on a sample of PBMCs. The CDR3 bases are TGTGCCACCGGCCAGGCCCTGGACACTGAAGCTTTCTTT. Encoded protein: CATGQALDTEAFF.